The 2 T cell receptor beta chains below all came from one sample that was sequenced in a study of cytomegalovirus exposure and HLA in healthy donors. The PCR used 60 Vbeta and 13 Jbeta primers. Clones were read by immunoSEQ multiplex PCR, and TCRdb kept only the in-frame ones, dropping some. The sample includes 55,000 to 85,000 clones. Sequencing was performed on PBMCs. The receptors originated from a female donor in good health and CMV-seropositive.

The gene calls are TRBV28 and TRBJ1-1; unclear D gene. V was trimmed by 8 bases and J by 1 base, leaving 8 bases between them. CDR3 size: 12 residues. The germline gives CDR1 MDHEN, CDR2 SYDVKM. The CDR3 DNA sequence: TGTGCCAGCTCGGCGGAGAACACTGAAGCTTTCTTT. Translating gives CASSAENTEAFF.

The gene calls are TRBV6-1 and TRBJ1-5; 12 bases map to TRBD1. The CDR3 covers 15 residues. Germline lookup yields CDR1 MNHNS and CDR2 SASEGT. V was clipped by 5 bases and J by 6 bases; unmatched bases: 5. CDR3 sequence: CASSRGTGGVQPQHF. The CDR3 coding sequence is TGTGCCAGCAGTAGGGGGACAGGGGGCGTTCAGCCCCAGCATTTT.